One and the same sample provided the 8 T cell receptor beta chains below, sequenced in a study of human T cells and chemical hapten exposure. From the RACE reads, TCRdb called clonotypes with MiXCR, one entry per CDR3 protein. This sample yields 150,000 to 200,000 distinct CDR3 sequences, of which approximately 31% are seen a single time; 2.9% belongs to the top ten. Documented time point: pre-sensitization, week 0. Treatment reported: therapeutic diphenylcyclopropenone sensitization with weekly scalp DPC. Sequences were derived from whole blood, sampled in connection with sensitization to the hapten diphenylcyclopropenone (DPC). The receptors originated from a woman under 40 with alopecia areata. Some clones in this sample may be carry-over from other donors' samples.

This clonotype was observed a handful of times. This sequence joins TRBV5-6 and TRBJ1-2; D not resolved. From germline, CDR1 is SGHDT and CDR2 YYEEEE. V was trimmed by 1 base and J by 5 bases, leaving 9 bases between them. The CDR3 length is 13 residues. The CDR3 protein is CASSLKGLYGYTF. The CDR3 region has the DNA TGTGCCAGCAGCTTGAAGGGTCTTTATGGCTACACCTTC.

The J gene is TRBJ1-2, the V gene TRBV7-2; D perhaps matches TRBD1 (5 bases). This CDR3 has 14 residues. Per the germline V gene, CDR1 is SGHTA and CDR2 is FQGNSA. The V gene lost 3 bases and the J gene lost 5 bases, with 13 bases spanning the gap. In nucleotides, the CDR3 is TGTGCCAGCAGCTTCCGTCCTGACAGTTATGGCTACACCTTC. Translating it yields CASSFRPDSYGYTF.

V and J are TRBV5-1 and TRBJ2-7; the D is unclear. Trimming took off 9 bases at V and 6 bases at J, with 16 bases between the two ends. The CDR3 runs 12 residues. The germline V gene encodes CDR1 SGHRS and CDR2 YFSETQ. The CDR3 spells CATLAWTGEQYF. The CDR3 DNA reads TGCGCCACCTTAGCCTGGACGGGCGAGCAGTACTTC. Full variable domain (rest looked up from reference TRBV5-1 and TRBJ2-7): KAGVTQTPRYLIKTRGQQVTLSCSPISGHRSVSWYQQTPGQGLQFLFEYFSETQRNKGNFPGRFSGRQFSNSRSEMNVSTLELGDSALYLCATLAWTGEQYFGPGTRLTVT.

The chain combines TRBV5-5 with TRBJ2-7; D is perhaps TRBD1 (6 bases). The CDR3 contains 16 residues. V gave up 2 bases and J gave up 2 bases, with 17 bases separating them. CDR1 is SGHKS and CDR2 is YYEKEE in the germline V gene (reference sequence). The CDR3 spells CASSLQGGGIPYEQYF. Here the CDR3 DNA reads TGTGCCAGCAGCTTACAGGGTGGTGGGATCCCCTACGAGCAGTACTTC.

The chain is built from TRBV6-1 and TRBJ1-1; possibly TRBD1 for D (5 bases). Germline V CDR1 and CDR2: MNHNS, SASEGT. The V and J ends lost 1 base and 8 bases respectively, with 14 bases between them. This CDR3 region has 14 residues. DNA for the CDR3: TGTGCCAGCAGTGAAGTTTGGGGGGTTGAGGAAGCTTTCTTT. Translating gives CASSEVWGVEEAFF.

This clonotype appeared a few times. The V gene is TRBV12-3 or TRBV12-4, the J gene TRBJ2-1; 8 bases align to TRBD2. The V segment lost 5 bases and the J segment 5 bases; nucleotides outside the gene matches: 8. This CDR3 contains 15 residues. Here the CDR3 reads CASSPPVAGNNEQFF. CDR3 DNA: TGTGCCAGCAGTCCGCCCGTAGCGGGGAACAATGAGCAGTTCTTC.

A single count supports this clonotype. This chain joins TRBV29-1 and TRBJ1-1; D remains unclear. With 2 bases removed from V and 7 bases from J, the gap between germline ends came to 14 bases. The germline CDR1 and CDR2 sequences are SQVTM and ANQGSEA. The CDR3 has 13 amino acids. The CDR3 bases are TGCAGCGTTGAATGGGCGGGTAGGCGTGAAGCTTTCTTT. It codes for CSVEWAGRREAFF.

This clonotype was counted only a few times. The chain joins TRBV9 to TRBJ1-1; 10 bases fit TRBD1. The V and J ends lost 2 bases and 3 bases, in that order; junction bases with no gene match: 10. The CDR3 runs to 17 residues. Per germline, CDR1 SGDLS and CDR2 YYNGEE. The chain's CDR3 is CASSVSDRGPLDTEAFF. The CDR3 DNA sequence: TGTGCCAGCAGCGTCTCCGACAGGGGGCCTTTGGACACTGAAGCTTTCTTT.